The entry below gives a single TCR beta chain sequence along with its context. What it recognizes is unknown. CDR3 length equals 16 residues. V was pared by 1 base and J by 7 bases, with 10 bases of the junction left unmatched. The germline gives CDR1 MNHNY, CDR2 SVGAGI (reference sequence). This entry belongs to a study of T cells and Merkel cell carcinoma outcomes. Regarding the study as a whole: Merkel cell carcinoma outcomes were reportedly predicted by repertoire and T-cell density.

The assay was immunoSEQ multiplex PCR, and TCRdb's table has in-frame clones only and misses some. Here the sample spans more than 6,000 clones, about 90% being singletons. The chain joins TRBV6-6 to TRBJ2-1; TRBD2 matches at 7 bases. The sequence came from a human donor with Merkel cell carcinoma. The sequenced sample consisted of tumor tissue from Merkel cell carcinoma. The CDR3 DNA follows: TGTGCCAGCAGTTACTTTCGCGGGGGTCCGGGGAATGAGCAGTTCTTC. Encoded protein: CASSYFRGGPGNEQFF.